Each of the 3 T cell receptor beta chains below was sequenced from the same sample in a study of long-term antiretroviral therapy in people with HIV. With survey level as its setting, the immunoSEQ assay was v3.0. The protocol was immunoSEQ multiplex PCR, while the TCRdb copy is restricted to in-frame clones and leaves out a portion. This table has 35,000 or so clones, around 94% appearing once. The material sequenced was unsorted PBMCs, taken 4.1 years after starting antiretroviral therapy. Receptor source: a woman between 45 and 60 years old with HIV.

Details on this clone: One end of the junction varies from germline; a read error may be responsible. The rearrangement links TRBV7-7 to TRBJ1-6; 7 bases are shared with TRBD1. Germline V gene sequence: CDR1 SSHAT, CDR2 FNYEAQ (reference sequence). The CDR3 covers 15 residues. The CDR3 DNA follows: TGTGCTAGCAGCTTAGGTACAGGGGCTAATTCACCCCTCCACTTT. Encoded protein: CASSLGTGANSPLHF.

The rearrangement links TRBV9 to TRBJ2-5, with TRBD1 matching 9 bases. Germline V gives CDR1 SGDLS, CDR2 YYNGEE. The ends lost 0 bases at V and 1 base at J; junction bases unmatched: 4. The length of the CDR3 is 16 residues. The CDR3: CASSVGLDRGQETQYF. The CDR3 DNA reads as TGTGCCAGCAGCGTAGGCCTGGACAGGGGCCAAGAGACCCAGTACTTC.

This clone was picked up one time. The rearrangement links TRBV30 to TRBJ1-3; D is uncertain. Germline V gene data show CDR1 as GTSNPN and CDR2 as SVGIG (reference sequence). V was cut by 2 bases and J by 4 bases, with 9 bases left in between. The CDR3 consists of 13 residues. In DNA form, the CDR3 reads TGTGCCTGGAGTCGGGGAGGAGGAAACACCATATATTTT. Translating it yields CAWSRGGGNTIYF.